Sequencing of this T cell receptor (beta chain) was carried out in a study of CD8+ T cells in alopecia areata. The CDR3 runs 12 residues. CDR1 and CDR2 (germline): GTSNPN, SVGIG (reference sequence). V was cut by 1 base and J by 2 bases, with 6 bases left in between. In this sample, this clone turned up a few times. What it binds is unknown. Study-level findings and limits: With patients, TCR sharing proved less clear than in mice, a difference possibly related to HLA. Scalp data also include sequences from resident alphabeta T cells of normal skin. In lesional scalp, particularly from alopecia totalis/universalis, clonality was higher than in normal scalp.

It was cDNA, reverse transcribed from extracted RNA, that served as the sequencing template. Sequenced by immunoSEQ multiplex PCR; TCRdb stores in-frame clones only, minus some. The table has some 180,000 clones, approximately 53% seen once. The sequence derives from a human donor in good health. The V gene is TRBV30, the J gene TRBJ2-7; D is ambiguous. Sequencing was performed on CD8+ T cells sorted from blood. This CDR3 is CAWSGLTYEQYF. The CDR3 bases are TGTGCCTGGAGTGGATTGACCTACGAGCAGTACTTC. The complete variable domain, with remaining parts taken from reference TRBV30 and TRBJ2-7, reads SQTIHQWPATLVQPVGSPLSLECTVEGTSNPNLYWYRQAAGRGLQLLFYSVGIGQISSEVPQNLSASRPQDRQFILSSKKLLLSDSGFYLCAWSGLTYEQYFGPGTRLTVT.